A single T cell receptor beta chain is shown here with its context. The data are from a study of blood T cell repertoires in COVID-19. For the study at large: T cells, B-cell-depleted T cells, or PBMCs supplied cDNA or gDNA.

In the study's own analysis: Amplification with reference gene primers provided the estimates of nucleated cell counts. This table comes from immunoSEQ multiplex PCR, and its TCRdb copy is limited to in-frame clones, with some not included. V and J calls and clone size are given by that table; D and trimming were obtained from the DNA. The sample contains about 440,000 clones, about nine tenths of which appear only once. Patients of the Seattle cohort, enrolled during active infection, were followed longitudinally. This sequence was found in a woman between 50 and 59 years old with COVID-19, enrolled during active disease. The sequenced sample was peripheral blood.

The CDR3 loop is CASSGPGQGSGNTIYF. DNA for the CDR3: TGTGCCAGCAGTGGCCCGGGGCAGGGGTCCGGAAACACCATATATTTT. The chain is built from TRBV25-1 and TRBJ1-3; possible D gene TRBD1, 6 bases. Germline V lookup: CDR1 MGHDK, CDR2 SYGVNS. V lost 4 bases and J lost 4, with 17 bases in between. The CDR3 extends over 16 amino acids.